Reported below is one T cell receptor (beta chain). Its specificity is not known. Quantitative 5'-RACE with molecular barcodes was used to make the TCR beta libraries. One entry per CDR3 protein results from TCRdb running MiXCR on the 5' RACE reads. The table lists 130,000 or so distinct CDR3 sequences, roughly 18% of them singletons. This specimen belongs to a study of CD8 T cells in ankylosing spondylitis. Whole-study results and caveats: A motif in TCR beta, a set of several highly homologous variants, appeared characteristic of ankylosing spondylitis blood.

CDR3 size: 11 residues. Germline V gives CDR1 SSHAT, CDR2 FNYEAQ (reference sequence). The V end was cut by 4 bases, the J end by 7 bases, with 8 bases between. V gene TRBV7-7 combines with J gene TRBJ2-7, with D unclear. The specimen sequenced was blood, either unsorted or a sorted T cell fraction (not recorded which). This TCR was recovered from a male donor with ankylosing spondylitis. CDR3 protein: CASSSHVEQYF. CDR3 coding DNA: TGTGCCAGCAGCTCGCATGTTGAGCAGTACTTC.